Below, 25 T cell receptor beta chains from the same sample are listed, as sequenced in a study of control samples from healthy donors and cancer patients. This table comes from immunoSEQ multiplex PCR, and its TCRdb copy is limited to in-frame clones, with some not included. The sample yields 400,000 to 450,000 clones, 80% to 95% seen once. The sample taken for sequencing was PBMCs. These receptors originate from a man in his forties with head and neck cancer.

The V and J genes are TRBV7-2 and TRBJ1-6; D is unclear. CDR3 length: 12 residues. V was clipped by 4 bases and J by 9 bases, with 7 bases between them. Germline V CDR1 and CDR2: SGHTA, FQGNSA. The CDR3 sequence: CASSSTTSPLHF. CDR3 coding DNA: TGTGCCAGCAGCTCCACCACTTCACCCCTCCACTTT.

The chain's CDR3 is CASASVGGSGNTIYF. For the CDR3, the DNA is TGTGCCAGCGCCTCCGTCGGAGGCTCTGGAAACACCATATATTTT. V usage is TRBV6-5 and J usage is TRBJ1-3, with D hard to call. Between the trimmed V and J ends, which lost 8 bases and 0 bases, there was a span of 14 bases. This CDR3 is 15 amino acids long. Germline CDR1 reads MNHEY; CDR2 reads SVGAGI.

The chain employs TRBV11-2 and TRBJ1-1; 8 bases fit TRBD1. The CDR3 runs to 15 residues. The junction had 8 bases not matched to a gene; V was cut back by 6 bases and J by 2 bases. CDR1 is SGHAT and CDR2 is FQNNGV in the germline V gene. In nucleotides, the CDR3 is TGTGCCAGCAGATCATTGGACAGGGCCAACACTGAAGCTTTCTTT. It translates to CASRSLDRANTEAFF.

The CDR3 reads CASSFTGEGYEQYF. Here the CDR3 DNA reads TGTGCCAGCAGTTTTACCGGGGAGGGCTACGAGCAGTACTTC. The rearrangement joins TRBV28 to TRBJ2-7; 7 nucleotides match TRBD2. The germline CDR1 and CDR2 sequences are MDHEN and SYDVKM. There are 14 residues in the CDR3. V dropped 3 bases and J dropped 3; count of bases not matched to a gene: 5.

J is TRBJ1-6 and V is TRBV7-9; D not certain. There are 13 residues in the CDR3. Germline V gene data show CDR1 as SEHNR and CDR2 as FQNEAQ (reference sequence). The ends were cut back, 2 bases at V and 7 bases at J, with 6 bases in the middle. CDR3 region: CASSLLQNSPLHF. DNA for the CDR3: TGTGCCAGCAGCTTACTACAGAATTCACCCCTCCACTTT.

The chain recombines TRBV30 with TRBJ1-4, with TRBD1 matching over 7 bases. The CDR3 extends over 14 amino acids. Germline CDR1 reads GTSNPN; CDR2 reads SVGIG (reference sequence). The V gene end was trimmed by 5 bases and the J gene end by 10 bases; junction bases not matched to a gene: 13. In DNA form, the CDR3 reads TGTGCCTGGGGGGGGGACAGCCCCGTCTCAAAACTGTTTTTT. As protein: CAWGGDSPVSKLFF.

CDR3 sequence reads: CDPTRTGEGRGSIAKNIQYF. CDR3 nucleotides: TGTGACCCAACCCGGACAGGAGAGGGGAGGGGTTCTATAGCCAAAAACATTCAGTACTTC. The chain is built from TRBV19 and TRBJ2-4; either TRBD1 or TRBD2 may supply D (7 bases each). CDR1 is LNHDA, CDR2 SQIVND, per germline (reference sequence). There are 20 residues in the CDR3.

The chain joins TRBV9 to TRBJ1-2; 7 bases align to TRBD1. This CDR3 spans 16 amino acids. CDR1 is SGDLS, CDR2 YYNGEE, per germline. Trimming at V came to 4 bases and at J to 7 bases, leaving 16 bases not matched to a gene. The DNA of the CDR3 is TGTGCCAGCAGCAGAATGCCCGGGACAGAAGACGGTGGCTACACCTTC. The encoded protein is CASSRMPGTEDGGYTF.

This clone occurred a few times. The chain uses TRBV7-2 and TRBJ1-1; D unclear. Germline-derived CDR1 and CDR2 are SGHTA and FQGNSA. Trimming took 1 base from V and 2 from J, leaving 5 bases between them. The CDR3 consists of 13 residues. The CDR3: CASSLVANTEAFF. CDR3 bases: TGTGCCAGCAGCTTAGTTGCTAACACTGAAGCTTTCTTT.

The rearrangement links TRBV7-3 to TRBJ2-2, with 8 nucleotides matching TRBD1. Germline CDR1 SGHTA, CDR2 FQGTGA. The CDR3 is made up of 16 amino acids. V lost 6 bases and J lost 0; bases outside the gene matches: 6. CDR3 coding DNA: TGTGCCAGCAGTACTACAGGGGGTGCGAACACCGGGGAGCTGTTTTTT. This codes for CASSTTGGANTGELFF.

The chain uses TRBV7-9 and TRBJ2-7; TRBD1 is a possible D gene (6 bases). The CDR3 is 16 amino acids. V lost 1 base and J lost 7, with 20 bases in between. Per germline, CDR1 SEHNR and CDR2 FQNEAQ (reference sequence). CDR3 in amino acids: CASSLGEDRRRGEQYF. CDR3 nucleotide sequence: TGTGCCAGCAGCTTAGGAGAAGACAGGCGCCGAGGGGAGCAGTACTTC.

This chain joins TRBV20-1 and TRBJ2-2, with 7 bases lining up with TRBD2. CDR1 is DFQATT and CDR2 is SNEGSKA in the germline V gene (reference sequence). V shed 3 bases, J shed 0 bases, and the junction held 4 bases outside the gene matches. The CDR3 runs to 15 residues. The CDR3 sequence: CSASSLAANTGELFF. The DNA for the CDR3 is TGCAGTGCTAGTAGCCTAGCGGCGAACACCGGGGAGCTGTTTTTT.

The chain has TRBV5-1 and TRBJ2-7, with TRBD1 matching over 7 bases. The CDR3 sequence is 14 residues long. V lost 3 bases and J lost 1; bases outside the gene matches: 4. Germline V CDR1 and CDR2: SGHRS, YFSETQ. CDR3 region: CASSSQGQSYEQYF. As DNA, the CDR3 is TGCGCCAGCAGCTCTCAGGGACAGTCCTACGAGCAGTACTTC.

The chain couples TRBV5-1 to TRBJ1-3; D remains ambiguous. The CDR3 is made up of 13 amino acids. The germline gives CDR1 SGHRS, CDR2 YFSETQ. The V gene lost 4 bases and the J gene lost 8 bases, with 13 bases spanning the gap. CDR3 nucleotide sequence: TGCGCCAGCAGCCTTGGGGATGTGGACACCATATATTTT. Translated, it gives CASSLGDVDTIYF.

The chain carries TRBV15 and TRBJ1-4; D unclear. The ends were cut back, 1 base at V and 2 bases at J, with 11 bases in the middle. CDR3 length equals 16 residues. Germline CDR1 and CDR2: LNHNV and YYDKDF (reference sequence). CDR3 amino acids: CATSRVGGLTNEKLFF. DNA for the CDR3: TGTGCCACCAGCAGAGTTGGAGGGCTCACTAATGAAAAACTGTTTTTT.

This clone came up once. The rearrangement joins TRBV7-2 to TRBJ2-2; maybe TRBD1 (5 bases). CDR3 length equals 13 residues. Germline CDR1 is SGHTA and CDR2 is FQGNSA. Trimming stripped 3 bases from V and 4 bases from J, with 6 bases between. The CDR3 region has the DNA TGTGCCAGCAGCTTCAGGGCCACCGGGGAGCTGTTTTTT. It is translated as CASSFRATGELFF.

J is TRBJ1-6 and V is TRBV14; D is unresolved. Per germline, CDR1 SGHDN and CDR2 FVKESK. Deletions cut 1 base from V and 7 bases from J, with 8 bases between. The CDR3 has 14 residues. Here the CDR3 reads CASSQGTENSPLHF. The CDR3 DNA is TGTGCCAGCAGCCAAGGGACGGAGAATTCACCCCTCCACTTT.

CDR3: CSASRGAFPVGELFF. DNA of the CDR3: TGCAGTGCTAGTCGGGGAGCCTTCCCCGTGGGGGAGCTGTTTTTT. The chain is built from TRBV20-1 and TRBJ2-2, with TRBD2 as a possible D gene (5 bases). The CDR3 covers 15 residues. Looked up from germline, CDR1 is DFQATT and CDR2 is SNEGSKA (reference sequence). V was trimmed by 3 bases and J by 8 bases, leaving 19 bases between them.

The CDR3 protein is CASSLGGNRGNEQFF. The CDR3 region has the DNA TGTGCCAGCAGCTTAGGAGGCAACAGGGGCAATGAGCAGTTCTTC. This chain links TRBV13 with TRBJ2-1, with TRBD1 matching over 7 bases. After removal of 0 bases from V and 6 bases from J, the junction contained 5 bases not matched to a gene. The CDR3 is 15 amino acids. From germline, CDR1 is PRHDT and CDR2 FYEKMQ (reference sequence).

This rearrangement joins TRBV9 to TRBJ1-2, with TRBD1 matching over 9 bases. There are 15 residues in the CDR3. The V segment lost 0 bases and the J segment 5 bases; nucleotides outside the gene matches: 5. In germline, CDR1 is SGDLS, CDR2 YYNGEE. The CDR3 DNA reads as TGTGCCAGCAGCGTAGAGGACAGGGGCCTATATGGCTACACCTTC. Its translation: CASSVEDRGLYGYTF.

The chain uses TRBV5-1 and TRBJ2-3; either TRBD1 or TRBD2 may supply D (5 bases each). This CDR3 region has 14 residues. V was trimmed by 5 bases and J by 0 bases, leaving 10 bases between them. Germline V lookup: CDR1 SGHRS, CDR2 YFSETQ. CDR3 in DNA: TGCGCCAGCAGGCAGGGAGACAGCACAGATACGCAGTATTTT. Amino acid sequence: CASRQGDSTDTQYF. The full variable domain, its missing parts supplied by reference TRBV5-1 and TRBJ2-3, is KAGVTQTPRYLIKTRGQQVTLSCSPISGHRSVSWYQQTPGQGLQFLFEYFSETQRNKGNFPGRFSGRQFSNSRSEMNVSTLELGDSALYLCASRQGDSTDTQYFGPGTRLTVL.

This chain uses TRBV3-1 (or the pseudogene TRBV3-2) with TRBJ1-1, with 9 bases aligning to TRBD1. CDR1 is LGHDT and CDR2 is YNNKEL in the germline V gene (reference sequence). Trimming cost V 3 bases and J 11 bases; bases outside gene matches: 19. This CDR3 has 17 residues. The DNA of the CDR3 is TGTGCCAGCAGCCAGTCCGGGACAGGGAGGTCAAGAAGCCGTGCTTTCTTT. Protein: CASSQSGTGRSRSRAFF.

The chain employs TRBV19 and TRBJ2-5; tentatively, D is TRBD1 (5 bases). Germline values: CDR1 LNHDA, CDR2 SQIVND (reference sequence). V was pared by 6 bases and J by 5 bases, with 19 bases between. The CDR3 totals 15 residues. The CDR3 reads CASRTEPGPWETQYF. CDR3 DNA: TGTGCCAGTAGGACCGAACCAGGGCCGTGGGAGACCCAGTACTTC. The variable domain in full, completed from reference TRBV19 and TRBJ2-5, reads DGGITQSPKYLFRKEGQNVTLSCEQNLNHDAMYWYRQDPGQGLRLIYYSQIVNDFQKGDIAEGYSVSREKKESFPLTVTSAQKNPTAFYLCASRTEPGPWETQYFGPGTRLLVL.

The chain employs TRBV29-1 and TRBJ2-6; D uncertain. The germline V gene encodes CDR1 SQVTM and CDR2 ANQGSEA. The CDR3 covers 14 residues. The germline V and J ends were trimmed by 4 bases and 1 base, with 8 bases remaining between them. CDR3 bases: TGCAGCGTTGCTGAGGTATCTGGGGCCAACGTCCTGACTTTC. Protein sequence: CSVAEVSGANVLTF.

This rearrangement joins TRBV28 to TRBJ1-1, with D possibly being TRBD1 (5 bases). The length of the CDR3 is 15 residues. V shed 3 bases and J shed 1 base, with 12 bases lying between them. CDR1 is MDHEN and CDR2 is SYDVKM in the germline V gene. DNA of the CDR3: TGTGCCAGCAGTTTGCTAACAGGAGCGAACACTGAAGCTTTCTTT. Amino acid sequence: CASSLLTGANTEAFF.